Reported below is one T cell receptor (beta chain). The antigen is not known. Amplified TCR beta CDR3 regions came from RNA transcripts. HTBI primers were the set used in a first-round RT-PCR of the TCR CDR3. TCRdb re-called the multiplex PCR reads through MiXCR, storing one row per CDR3 protein. This table holds about 570,000 distinct CDR3 sequences, just over 45% found once. The data were taken from a study of T cells in Graves' hyperthyroidism and ophthalmopathy. Study results and limitations: Median prediction lead before ophthalmopathy onset was around seven months with the model. Most expanded thyroid clonotypes above 0.001 recurred in blood.

The CDR3 sequence is 14 residues long. V dropped 10 bases and J dropped 1; count of bases not matched to a gene: 9. Germline V gene sequence: CDR1 MNHNY, CDR2 SVGAGI (reference sequence). The sequence was collected from an adult woman with Graves' disease, either hyperthyroidism or ophthalmopathy (not recorded which). The material sequenced was peripheral blood or thyroid tissue (not recorded which). The gene calls are TRBV6-6 and TRBJ1-1, with 7 bases aligning to TRBD1. The CDR3 region has the DNA TGTGCCATCAAAGACAGGGAACGGAACACTGAAGCTTTCTTT. It specifies CAIKDRERNTEAFF.